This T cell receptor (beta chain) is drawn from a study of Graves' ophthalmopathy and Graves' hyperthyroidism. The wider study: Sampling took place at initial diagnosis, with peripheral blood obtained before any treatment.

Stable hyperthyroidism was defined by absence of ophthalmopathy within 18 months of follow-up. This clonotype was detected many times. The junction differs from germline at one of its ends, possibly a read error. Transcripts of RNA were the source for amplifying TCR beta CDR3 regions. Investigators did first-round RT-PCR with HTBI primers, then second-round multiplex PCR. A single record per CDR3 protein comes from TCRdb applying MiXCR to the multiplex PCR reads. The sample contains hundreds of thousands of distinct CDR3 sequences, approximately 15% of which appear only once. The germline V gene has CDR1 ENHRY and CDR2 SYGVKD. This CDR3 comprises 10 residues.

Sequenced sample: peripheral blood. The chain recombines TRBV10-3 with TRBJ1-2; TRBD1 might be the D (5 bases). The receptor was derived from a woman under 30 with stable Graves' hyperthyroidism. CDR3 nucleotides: TGTGCCGTCAGGGAATATGGCTACACCTTC. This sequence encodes CAVREYGYTF.